This T cell receptor (beta chain) was profiled in a study of blood T cell repertoires in COVID-19. Study information: Samples representing acute and convalescent COVID-19 were sourced from the United States, Italy and Spain. From T cells, B-cell-depleted T cells, or PBMCs came the material, which was cDNA or gDNA.

This clone was seen a handful of times. As processed by the authors: Reference gene primer amplification yielded estimated nucleated cell counts. Assay used: immunoSEQ multiplex PCR; TCRdb lists only in-frame clones, some missing. V and J calls and clone size come straight from that table; D and trimming were deduced from the DNA. This sample has roughly 55,000 clones; about 89% occur once, and the top ten carry less than 7%. The CDR3 runs to 15 residues. Looked up from germline, CDR1 is MDHEN and CDR2 is SYDVKM. The V gene lost 2 bases and the J gene lost 3 bases, with 14 bases spanning the gap. Sequenced sample: peripheral blood. The clonotype comes from a man between 60 and 75 years old with active or convalescent COVID-19. The V and J genes are TRBV28 and TRBJ2-7; TRBD2 is a possible D gene (6 bases). The chain's CDR3 is CASSLPGTLVYEQYF. CDR3 coding DNA: TGTGCCAGCAGTTTACCCGGGACTTTGGTCTACGAGCAGTACTTC.